The rows below give T cell receptor beta chains drawn from one sample of a study of shared clonotypes between healthy human individuals. Data came from immunoSEQ multiplex PCR; TCRdb stores just in-frame clones and leaves some out. The sample has under 2,000,000 clones; approximately 94% are singletons. The sequencing input was naive CD8+ T cells sorted from blood. These receptors all stem from a man between 18 and 35 years old in good health. Both conserved end residues are part of each CDR3. The D gene is left open where the match is weak.

TRBD1,TRBJ2-7,TRBV4-1,CASSLSGTGSSYEQYF,TGCGCCAGCAGCCTCTCCGGGACAGGGTCGAGCTACGAGCAGTACTTC
.,TRBJ1-2,TRBV6-5,CASSYSGLEGYGYTF,TGTGCCAGCAGTTACTCAGGGTTAGAAGGCTATGGCTACACCTTC
.,TRBJ2-1,TRBV29-1,CSVGVAEIYNEQFF,TGCAGCGTTGGAGTAGCGGAGATCTACAATGAGCAGTTCTTC
.,TRBJ1-1,TRBV30,CAWGGMNTEAFF,TGTGCCTGGGGGGGGATGAACACTGAAGCTTTCTTT
TRBD2,TRBJ2-7,TRBV5-6,CASSLGNERESSYEQYF,TGTGCCAGCAGCTTGGGAAATGAGCGGGAGTCGAGCTACGAGCAGTACTTC
TRBD1,TRBJ2-7,TRBV5-4,CASSSDRVSYEQYF,TGTGCCAGCAGCAGTGACAGGGTCTCCTACGAGCAGTACTTC
.,TRBJ1-4,TRBV13,CASSSGTETTNEKLFF,TGTGCCAGCAGCTCTGGGACGGAAACAACTAATGAAAAACTGTTTTTT
.,TRBJ2-5,TRBV4-1,CASSPGVGETQYF,TGCGCCAGCAGTCCAGGGGTGGGAGAGACCCAGTACTTC
.,TRBJ2-1,TRBV15,CATSGYRQAHSYNEQFF,TGTGCCACCAGCGGATATCGACAGGCCCACTCCTACAATGAGCAGTTCTTC
.,TRBJ2-7,TRBV28,CATSIFQQASYEQYF,TGTGCCACAAGCATCTTCCAGCAGGCCTCCTACGAGCAGTACTTC